The 18 T cell receptor beta chains presented below share a single source sample, sequenced in a study of blood T cell repertoires in COVID-19. Sequencing was performed with immunoSEQ multiplex PCR; in TCRdb, only in-frame clones are kept and a portion is missing. The sample lists about 80,000 clones; roughly three quarters were seen once. Input material: peripheral blood. The origin of the receptors is a man in his sixties or seventies with active or convalescent COVID-19.

This chain connects TRBV29-1 to TRBJ1-2; TRBD1 matches at 8 bases. This CDR3 has 14 residues. Looked up from germline, CDR1 is SQVTM and CDR2 is ANQGSEA. The V segment lost 3 bases and the J segment 2 bases; nucleotides outside the gene matches: 5. CDR3 nucleotide sequence: TGCAGCGTTGACCTCAGGGGGCTAAACTATGGCTACACCTTC. Its protein is CSVDLRGLNYGYTF.

The chain combines TRBV11-3 with TRBJ1-6; unclear D gene. This CDR3 has 16 residues. The V gene lost 5 bases and the J gene lost 3 bases, with 14 bases spanning the gap. Germline CDR1 is SGHNT and CDR2 is YENEEA. The CDR3 loop is CASSPPRQYYNSPLHF. CDR3 DNA: TGTGCCAGCAGCCCTCCTCGACAATACTATAATTCACCCCTCCACTTT.

The chain has TRBV4-1 and TRBJ2-1, with TRBD1 matching 7 bases. From germline, CDR1 is MGHRA and CDR2 YSYEKL. V trimming: 1 base; J trimming: 5 bases; junction bases outside the gene matches: 8. This CDR3 is 16 amino acids long. The CDR3 is CASSQVEDGTDNEQFF. The CDR3 DNA sequence: TGCGCCAGCAGCCAAGTCGAGGATGGGACAGACAATGAGCAGTTCTTC.

This clone appeared once. This sequence joins TRBV5-1 and TRBJ2-5, with D possibly being TRBD1 (5 bases). There are 13 residues in the CDR3. The germline gives CDR1 SGHRS, CDR2 YFSETQ. The V gene lost 0 bases and the J gene lost 5 bases, with 8 bases spanning the gap. CDR3 bases: TGCGCCAGCAGCTTGGGGGGCGGCGAGACCCAGTACTTC. This sequence encodes CASSLGGGETQYF.

Only a few counts were recorded for this clone. CDR3 coding DNA: TGTGCCAGCAGCGCGTTGCTAGCGGGGGGTTATGAGCAGTTCTTC. It translates to CASSALLAGGYEQFF. This chain uses TRBV4-2 with TRBJ2-1, with 11 bases fitting TRBD2. The CDR3 is 15 amino acids. CDR1 and CDR2 (germline): LGHNA, YNFKEQ. The V and J ends lost 5 bases and 8 bases, in that order; junction bases with no gene match: 8.

The genes are TRBV2 and TRBJ2-5, with a possible D match to TRBD2 (6 bases). In germline, CDR1 is SNHLY, CDR2 FYNNEI. This CDR3 is built from 15 residues. Between the trimmed V and J ends, which lost 2 bases and 1 base, there was a span of 11 bases. The CDR3 region has the DNA TGTGCCAGCAGTGAATTGAGGGGAGGCCAAGAGACCCAGTACTTC. Translating gives CASSELRGGQETQYF.

This rearrangement joins TRBV5-1 to TRBJ2-5; D is unclear. Trimming stripped 0 bases from V and 4 bases from J, with 13 bases between. Germline CDR1 SGHRS, CDR2 YFSETQ. CDR3 length equals 15 residues. The CDR3 spells CASSLGRGFGETQYF. DNA of the CDR3: TGCGCCAGCAGCTTGGGTAGAGGCTTTGGAGAGACCCAGTACTTC.

V gene TRBV5-1 combines with J gene TRBJ1-3, with unresolved D. Germline V gives CDR1 SGHRS, CDR2 YFSETQ. V was shortened by 3 bases and J by 0 bases, with 13 bases between the two germline ends. The CDR3 contains 16 residues. The CDR3 is CASSSGLGNSGNTIYF. CDR3 nucleotide sequence: TGCGCCAGCAGCTCAGGACTGGGAAACTCTGGAAACACCATATATTTT.

This chain links TRBV24-1 with TRBJ1-1; 11 bases fit TRBD1. V lost 5 bases to trimming and J lost 4 bases; unmatched junction nucleotides: 5. Germline CDR1 and CDR2: KGHDR and SFDVKD. The CDR3 is 15 residues long. CDR3 nucleotide sequence: TGTGCCACCAGTGCCGTCGGGACAGGGGGCACTGAAGCTTTCTTT. Protein product: CATSAVGTGGTEAFF.

The table lists this clone with a few counts. This rearrangement joins TRBV7-9 to TRBJ1-1; TRBD1 agrees at 7 bases. The germline V gene encodes CDR1 SEHNR and CDR2 FQNEAQ (reference sequence). The junction had 16 bases not matched to a gene; V was cut back by 4 bases and J by 11 bases. The CDR3 covers 15 residues. CDR3 sequence reads: CASSSLKGGEGRAFF. The CDR3 DNA is TGTGCCAGCAGCTCTCTTAAAGGGGGCGAAGGGCGGGCTTTCTTT.

The gene calls are TRBV3-1 (or the pseudogene TRBV3-2) and TRBJ1-3; D ambiguous. This CDR3 region has 15 residues. V lost 0 bases and J 1 base, leaving 7 bases between the germline ends. Looked up from germline, CDR1 is LGHDT and CDR2 is YNNKEL (reference sequence). CDR3: CASSQESGSGNTIYF. The CDR3 region has the DNA TGTGCCAGCAGCCAAGAAAGCGGGTCTGGAAACACCATATATTTT.

CDR3 region: CASSRQGAGSPLHF. The CDR3 nucleotides are TGTGCCAGCAGCCGACAGGGGGCGGGTTCACCCCTCCACTTT. V is TRBV11-2 and J is TRBJ1-6, with TRBD1 matching 10 bases. Losses at the gene ends were 5 bases for V and 9 bases for J; bases not matched to a gene: 4. Germline-derived CDR1 and CDR2 are SGHAT and FQNNGV. The CDR3 has 14 residues.

This clone was seen a few times. The gene calls are TRBV2 and TRBJ2-2; 7 bases fit TRBD1. This CDR3 has 18 residues. Germline CDR1 and CDR2: SNHLY and FYNNEI. V was pared by 6 bases and J by 2 bases, with 15 bases of the junction left unmatched. In DNA, the CDR3 is TGTGCCAGCAGGAACACCATACTAAGACAGGGTAACACCGGGGAGCTGTTTTTT. Translation gives CASRNTILRQGNTGELFF.

The chain has TRBV19 and TRBJ1-6, with unresolved D. Trimming pared 7 bases from V and 8 bases from J, leaving 9 bases between. The CDR3 totals 12 residues. Germline V gives CDR1 LNHDA, CDR2 SQIVND (reference sequence). Here the CDR3 DNA reads TGTGCCAGTAACCCGGGTGATTCACCCCTCCACTTT. Translating it yields CASNPGDSPLHF.

The chain links TRBV28 to TRBJ2-1; tentatively, D is TRBD2 (5 bases). Between the trimmed V and J ends, which lost 3 bases and 6 bases, there was a span of 9 bases. Germline V gene sequence: CDR1 MDHEN, CDR2 SYDVKM. The CDR3 runs to 13 residues. Here the CDR3 DNA reads TGTGCCAGCAGTTTGGGAGACCCCAATGAGCAGTTCTTC. Translating it yields CASSLGDPNEQFF.

This chain joins TRBV11-1 and TRBJ1-2; 7 bases line up with TRBD1. This CDR3 spans 14 amino acids. The germline CDR1 and CDR2 sequences are SGHAT and FQDESV (reference sequence). J gave up 2 bases and V 5 bases, and 5 bases lay outside the gene matches. The CDR3 is CASSPRQGNYGYTF. The CDR3 DNA reads TGTGCCAGCAGCCCCCGACAGGGCAACTATGGCTACACCTTC.

This clone was found once. The chain has TRBV9 and TRBJ1-6, with D possibly TRBD1 on 5 matching bases. Trimming left V 0 bases short and J 12 bases short, with 13 bases between. The CDR3 is 14 residues long. From germline, CDR1 is SGDLS and CDR2 YYNGEE. Written as DNA, the CDR3 is TGTGCCAGCAGCGTAGCCGGGGGGATTAAACCCCTCCACTTT. Translation: CASSVAGGIKPLHF. The full variable domain, in which reference TRBV9 and TRBJ1-6 provide the parts outside the CDR3, is DSGVTQTPKHLITATGQRVTLRCSPRSGDLSVYWYQQSLDQGLQFLIQYYNGEERAKGNILERFSAQQFPDLHSELNLSSLELGDSALYFCASSVAGGIKPLHFGNGTRLTVT.

The genes are TRBV3-1 (or the pseudogene TRBV3-2) and TRBJ2-7; tentative D call: TRBD1 (6 bases). CDR1 is LGHDT and CDR2 is YNNKEL in the germline V gene (reference sequence). V lost 3 bases, J lost 9 bases, and 15 bases lay in between. This CDR3 has 13 amino acids. CDR3 in DNA: TGTGCCAGCAGCCACAGTGGGGGACACCTGCAGTACTTC. Translated, it gives CASSHSGGHLQYF.